This TCR beta chain was sequenced during a study of regulatory T cells in long-lasting Graves disease. Turning to this clonotype: Its antigen is as yet unknown. A much more abundant neighbour one base away suggests this may be a read error.

Study-level findings and limits: Persistent Graves' disease cases displayed lower TCR diversity than newly diagnosed ones. Fewer public clonotypes were shared by new patients (roughly 970) than by persistent patients (roughly 2,500).

The length of the CDR3 is 12 residues. Germline V gene data show CDR1 as MDHEN and CDR2 as SYDVKM. Library construction for TCR beta used iRepertoire HTBI primers and Arm-PCR of CDR3 regions. Each CDR3 protein gets one entry after TCRdb re-called the multiplex PCR reads with MiXCR. The sample contains roughly 500,000 distinct CDR3 sequences, approximately 21% of which appear only once. As for time point: persistent/refractory GD, antithyroid drugs over 5 years with positive TRAb. RNA from PBMCs was the source of the TCR library. Specimen: peripheral blood mononuclear cells (PBMCs), collected when the disease was refractory, from a patient treated with antithyroid drugs. The chain carries TRBV28 and TRBJ1-2; TRBD1 aligns across 9 bases. This TCR was sampled from a female donor with Graves disease. The CDR3 spells CVTGTGRYGYTF. The CDR3 DNA is TGTGTCACCGGGACAGGGCGGTATGGCTACACCTTC.